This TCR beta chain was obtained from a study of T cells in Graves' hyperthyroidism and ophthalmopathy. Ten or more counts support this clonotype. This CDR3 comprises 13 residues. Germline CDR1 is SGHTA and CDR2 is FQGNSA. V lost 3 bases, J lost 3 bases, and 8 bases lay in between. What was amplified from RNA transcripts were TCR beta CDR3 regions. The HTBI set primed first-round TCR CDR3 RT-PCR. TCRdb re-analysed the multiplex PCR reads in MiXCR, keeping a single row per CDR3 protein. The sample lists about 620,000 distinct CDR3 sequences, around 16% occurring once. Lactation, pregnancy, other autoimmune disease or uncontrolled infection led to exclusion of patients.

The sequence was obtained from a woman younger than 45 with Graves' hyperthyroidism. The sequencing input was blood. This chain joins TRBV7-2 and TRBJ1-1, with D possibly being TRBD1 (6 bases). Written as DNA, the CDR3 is TGTGCCAGCAGCTTTCGACAGGACACTGAAGCTTTCTTT. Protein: CASSFRQDTEAFF.